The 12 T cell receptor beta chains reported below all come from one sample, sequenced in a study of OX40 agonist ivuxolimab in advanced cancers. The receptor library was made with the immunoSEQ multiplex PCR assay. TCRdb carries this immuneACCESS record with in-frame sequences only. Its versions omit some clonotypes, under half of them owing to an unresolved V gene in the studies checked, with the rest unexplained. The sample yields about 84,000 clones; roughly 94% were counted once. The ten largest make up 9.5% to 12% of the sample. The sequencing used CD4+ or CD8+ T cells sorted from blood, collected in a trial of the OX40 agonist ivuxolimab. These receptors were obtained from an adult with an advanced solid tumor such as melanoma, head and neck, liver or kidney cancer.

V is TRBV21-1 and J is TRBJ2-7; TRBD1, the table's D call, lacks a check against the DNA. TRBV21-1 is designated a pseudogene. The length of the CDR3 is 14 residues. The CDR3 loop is CASSRETGRYEQYF. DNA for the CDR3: TGTGCCAGCAGCAGGGAGACAGGAAGATACGAGCAGTACTTC.

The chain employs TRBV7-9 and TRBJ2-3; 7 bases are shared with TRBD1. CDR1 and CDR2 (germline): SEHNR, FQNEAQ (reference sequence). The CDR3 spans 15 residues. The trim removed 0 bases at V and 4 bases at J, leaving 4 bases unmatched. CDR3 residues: CASSLAQGESDTQYF. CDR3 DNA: TGTGCCAGCAGCTTAGCTCAGGGGGAATCAGATACGCAGTATTTT.

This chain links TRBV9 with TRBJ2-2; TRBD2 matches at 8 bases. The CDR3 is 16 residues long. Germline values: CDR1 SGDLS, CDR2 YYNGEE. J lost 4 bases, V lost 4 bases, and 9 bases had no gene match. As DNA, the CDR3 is TGTGCCAGCAGCCCCCGGGAGGGAGGTTCCACCGGGGAGCTGTTTTTT. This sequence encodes CASSPREGGSTGELFF.

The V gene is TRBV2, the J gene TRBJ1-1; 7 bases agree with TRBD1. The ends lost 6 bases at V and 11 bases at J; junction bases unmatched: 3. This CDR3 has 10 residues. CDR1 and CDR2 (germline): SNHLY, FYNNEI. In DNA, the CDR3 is TGTGCCAGCAGCGACAGGGTTGCTTTCTTT. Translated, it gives CASSDRVAFF.

The CDR3 coding sequence is TGTGCCAGCAGCCAAGGAGCTAGCGGGAGGGATACGCAGTATTTT. Its protein product is CASSQGASGRDTQYF. The chain recombines TRBV14 with TRBJ2-3, with TRBD2 matching over 11 bases. In germline, CDR1 is SGHDN, CDR2 FVKESK. Trimming took 1 base from V and 6 from J; bases not matched to a gene: 3. The CDR3 totals 15 residues.

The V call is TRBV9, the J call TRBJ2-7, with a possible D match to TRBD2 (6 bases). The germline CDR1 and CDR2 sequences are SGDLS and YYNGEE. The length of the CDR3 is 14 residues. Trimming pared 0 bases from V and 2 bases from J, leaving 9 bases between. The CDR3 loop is CASSVGAGPYEQYF. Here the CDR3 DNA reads TGTGCCAGCAGCGTAGGCGCGGGACCCTACGAGCAGTACTTC.

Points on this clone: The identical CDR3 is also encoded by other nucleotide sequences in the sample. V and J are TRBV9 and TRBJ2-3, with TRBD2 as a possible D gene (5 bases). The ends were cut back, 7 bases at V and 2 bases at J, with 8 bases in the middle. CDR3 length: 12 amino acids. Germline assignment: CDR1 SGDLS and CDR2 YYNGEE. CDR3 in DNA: TGTGCCAGCCGAGGGCTCACAGATACGCAGTATTTT. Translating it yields CASRGLTDTQYF.

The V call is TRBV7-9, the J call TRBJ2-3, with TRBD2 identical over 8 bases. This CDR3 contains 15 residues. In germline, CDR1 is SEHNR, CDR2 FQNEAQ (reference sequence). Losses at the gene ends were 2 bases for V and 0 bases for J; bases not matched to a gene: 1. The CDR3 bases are TGTGCCAGCAGCTTATCGGGGGGGAGCACAGATACGCAGTATTTT. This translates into CASSLSGGSTDTQYF.

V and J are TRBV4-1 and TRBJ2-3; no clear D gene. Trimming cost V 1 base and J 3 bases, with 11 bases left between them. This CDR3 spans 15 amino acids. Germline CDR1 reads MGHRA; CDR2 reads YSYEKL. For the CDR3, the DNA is TGCGCCAGCAGCCAAGGTGGTAGGTGGACAGATACGCAGTATTTT. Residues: CASSQGGRWTDTQYF.

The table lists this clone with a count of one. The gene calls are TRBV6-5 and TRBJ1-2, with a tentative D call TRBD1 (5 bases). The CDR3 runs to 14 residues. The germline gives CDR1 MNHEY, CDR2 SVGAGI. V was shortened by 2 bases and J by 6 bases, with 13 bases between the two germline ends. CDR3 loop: CASSYTGSLNGYTF. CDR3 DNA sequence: TGTGCCAGCAGTTACACAGGTTCGTTGAATGGCTACACCTTC.

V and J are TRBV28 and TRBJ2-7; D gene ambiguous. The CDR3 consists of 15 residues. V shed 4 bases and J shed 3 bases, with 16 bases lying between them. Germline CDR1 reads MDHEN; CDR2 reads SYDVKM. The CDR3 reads CASSSSGLELYEQYF. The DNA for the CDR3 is TGTGCCAGCAGTTCCAGTGGGCTAGAGCTCTACGAGCAGTACTTC. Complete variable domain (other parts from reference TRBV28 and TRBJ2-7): DVKVTQSSRYLVKRTGEKVFLECVQDMDHENMFWYRQDPGLGLRLIYFSYDVKMKEKGDIPEGYSVSREKKERFSLILESASTNQTSMYLCASSSSGLELYEQYFGPGTRLTVT.

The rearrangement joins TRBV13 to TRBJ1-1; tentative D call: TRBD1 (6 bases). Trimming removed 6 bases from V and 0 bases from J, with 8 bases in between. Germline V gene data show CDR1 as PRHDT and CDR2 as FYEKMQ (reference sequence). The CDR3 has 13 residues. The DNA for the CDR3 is TGTGCCAGCAGTCAGGGGCTGAACACTGAAGCTTTCTTT. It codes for CASSQGLNTEAFF.